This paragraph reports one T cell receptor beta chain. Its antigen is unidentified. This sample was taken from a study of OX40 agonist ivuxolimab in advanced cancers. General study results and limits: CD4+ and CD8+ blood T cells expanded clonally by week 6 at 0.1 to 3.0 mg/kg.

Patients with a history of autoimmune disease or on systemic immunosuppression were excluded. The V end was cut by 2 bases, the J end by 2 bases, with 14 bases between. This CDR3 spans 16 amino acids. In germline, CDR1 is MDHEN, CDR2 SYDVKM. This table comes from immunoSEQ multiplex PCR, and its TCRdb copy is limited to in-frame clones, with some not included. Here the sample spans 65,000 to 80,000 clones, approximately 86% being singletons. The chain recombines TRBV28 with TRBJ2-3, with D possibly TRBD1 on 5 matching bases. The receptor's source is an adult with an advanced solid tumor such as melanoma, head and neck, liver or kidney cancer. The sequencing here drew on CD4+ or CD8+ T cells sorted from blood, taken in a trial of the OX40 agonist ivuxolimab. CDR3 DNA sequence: TGTGCCAGCAGTTTAGGAATTCAGGGAAACACAGATACGCAGTATTTT. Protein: CASSLGIQGNTDTQYF.